Only a few counts were recorded for the clone carrying this T cell receptor (beta chain). Its antigen is not known. Possible read error: a much larger clone is one base away. V was clipped by 5 bases and J by 12 bases, with 17 bases between them. The germline gives CDR1 MDHEN, CDR2 SYDVKM. CDR3 length: 12 amino acids. Sample-barcoded 5' priming and a J-beta primer mix drove a second PCR of roughly 6 to 12 cycles. The study obtained at least 3 million CDR3-containing paired-end reads from every sample. MiXCR, applied by TCRdb to the 5' RACE reads, yields one record per CDR3 protein. This repertoire shows around 650,000 distinct CDR3 sequences, roughly 32% found once; its top ten account for 15%. This entry belongs to a study of blood T cells in healthy people across ages. Study details: Template switching caught about one barcoded beta molecule for each two T cells. Study results and caveats: Per-million-T-cell TCR beta diversity fell roughly linearly with age.

The chain recombines TRBV28 with TRBJ2-7; D may be TRBD2 (6 bases). Sequencing input: blood. The TCR sequence derives from a woman older than 75 in good health. The DNA for the CDR3 is TGTGCCAGCAGTCCCGGAGGGTTGGGCATGTACTTC. Protein product: CASSPGGLGMYF. The full variable domain, rest sourced from reference TRBV28 and TRBJ2-7, is DVKVTQSSRYLVKRTGEKVFLECVQDMDHENMFWYRQDPGLGLRLIYFSYDVKMKEKGDIPEGYSVSREKKERFSLILESASTNQTSMYLCASSPGGLGMYFGPGTRLTVT.